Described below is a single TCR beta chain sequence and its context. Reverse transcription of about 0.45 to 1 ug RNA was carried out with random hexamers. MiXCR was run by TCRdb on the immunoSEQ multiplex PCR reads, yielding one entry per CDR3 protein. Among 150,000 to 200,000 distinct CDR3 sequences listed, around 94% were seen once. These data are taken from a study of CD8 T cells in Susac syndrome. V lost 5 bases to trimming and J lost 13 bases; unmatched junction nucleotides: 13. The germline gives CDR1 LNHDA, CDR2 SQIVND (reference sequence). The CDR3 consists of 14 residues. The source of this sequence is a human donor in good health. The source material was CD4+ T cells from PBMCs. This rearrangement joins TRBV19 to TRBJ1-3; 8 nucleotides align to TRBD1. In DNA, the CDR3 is TGTGCCAGTAGTGACCGGGACAGGCTTCGGACGATATATTTT. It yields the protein CASSDRDRLRTIYF.